The 27 T cell receptor beta chains given below trace back to one sample, sequenced in a study of read filtering for tumor transcriptome and immune sequencing. From 300 to 400 ng of RNA, a library with molecular barcoded alpha/delta and beta/gamma adaptors was made. TCRdb analysed the reads with MiXCR anew, one entry per CDR3 protein. The table includes tens of thousands of distinct CDR3 sequences, approximately 15% detected once. Sequencing input: a population of CD138-negative cells sorted from bone marrow. The receptors derive from a donor aged 40 or over with multiple myeloma.

Ten or more counts support this clonotype. The V call is TRBV28, the J call TRBJ2-7; the D call may be TRBD1 or TRBD2 (5 bases each). Trimming pared 7 bases from V and 0 bases from J, leaving 13 bases between. The CDR3 totals 14 residues. Germline values: CDR1 MDHEN, CDR2 SYDVKM. Here the CDR3 reads CASTGTASSYEQYF. CDR3 nucleotides: TGTGCCAGCACCGGGACGGCGAGCTCCTACGAGCAGTACTTC.

The CDR3 region is CAWAEGTGAYEQYF. CDR3 DNA sequence: TGTGCCTGGGCGGAAGGGACAGGGGCCTACGAGCAGTACTTC. The chain combines TRBV30 with TRBJ2-7; 10 bases match TRBD1. J gave up 2 bases and V 5 bases, and 6 bases lay outside the gene matches. Germline assignment: CDR1 GTSNPN and CDR2 SVGIG (reference sequence). The CDR3 extends over 14 amino acids.

Ten or more counts support this clonotype. The rearrangement uses TRBV10-3 and TRBJ2-1, with unresolved D. The CDR3 is made up of 12 amino acids. CDR1 ENHRY and CDR2 SYGVKD come from the germline V gene. The V end lost 2 bases, the J end lost 6 bases, and 5 bases lay between the germline ends. DNA of the CDR3: TGTGCCATCAGTGAGGGCCCCAATGAGCAGTTCTTC. Protein: CAISEGPNEQFF.

This clonotype showed up just a few times. This chain uses TRBV27 with TRBJ2-1; 8 nucleotides agree with TRBD1. This CDR3 spans 15 amino acids. V gave up 2 bases and J gave up 1 base; unmatched junction bases: 1. In germline, CDR1 is MNHEY, CDR2 SMNVEV (reference sequence). The CDR3 nucleotides read TGTGCCAGCAGTTTACAGGGGGCTTCCTACAATGAGCAGTTCTTC. This gives the protein CASSLQGASYNEQFF.

On this clonotype itself: Since a much larger clone is just one base distant, this may be a read error. The rearrangement uses TRBV28 and TRBJ2-6; tentative D call: TRBD2 (6 bases). CDR3 length equals 15 residues. Germline CDR1 MDHEN, CDR2 SYDVKM. DNA of the CDR3: TGTGCCAGCAGGGGAGATCACGGAGGGGCCAACGTCCCGACTTTC. This sequence encodes CASRGDHGGANVPTF.

Many counts were recorded for this clonotype. This rearrangement joins TRBV5-4 to TRBJ2-5; the D gene is possibly TRBD1 (6 bases). The CDR3 covers 15 residues. The V end was cut by 0 bases, the J end by 2 bases, with 11 bases between. Looked up from germline, CDR1 is SGHNT and CDR2 is YYREEE (reference sequence). CDR3 in amino acids: CASSLGDQGQETQYF. CDR3 DNA: TGTGCCAGCAGCTTGGGCGACCAGGGGCAAGAGACCCAGTACTTC.

This clonotype was detected many times. The genes are TRBV28 and TRBJ1-5; no clear D gene. The germline V gene encodes CDR1 MDHEN and CDR2 SYDVKM. This CDR3 has 17 amino acids. The germline V and J ends were trimmed by 4 bases and 3 bases, with 19 bases remaining between them. CDR3 sequence (DNA): TGTGCCAGCAGTTCCGTCGGGAGGCGGTCACTCAATCAGCCCCAGCATTTT. It specifies CASSSVGRRSLNQPQHF.

In this sample, this clonotype turned up many times. This clone may be a read error of a much larger clone one base away. The chain links TRBV7-2 to TRBJ1-5; no firm D call. Germline V gives CDR1 SGHTA, CDR2 FQGNSA. The CDR3 spans 15 residues. The CDR3 reads CASSLGGYSDQPQHF. In DNA, the CDR3 is TGTGCCAGCAGCTTAGGTGGTTATAGCGATCAGCCCCAGCATTTT.

This clonotype has ten or more counts. The CDR3 DNA is TGCAGTGCTAGAGCTAGCGTGGAATGGGGGAGCTCCTACGAGCAGTACTTC. Amino acids: CSARASVEWGSSYEQYF. This chain joins TRBV20-1 and TRBJ2-7, with D maybe TRBD2 (6 bases). Germline-derived CDR1 and CDR2 are DFQATT and SNEGSKA (reference sequence). Trimming stripped 1 base from V and 0 bases from J, with 19 bases between. The CDR3 covers 17 residues.

This clonotype occurred a few times. The rearrangement links TRBV5-1 to TRBJ2-7; 9 bases match TRBD1. V trimming: 4 bases; J trimming: 3 bases; junction bases outside the gene matches: 8. The CDR3 runs 15 residues. Germline V gene lookup returns CDR1 SGHRS and CDR2 YFSETQ. The CDR3 is CASSTSPGQGYEQYF. The CDR3 coding sequence is TGCGCCAGCAGCACCTCGCCGGGACAGGGCTACGAGCAGTACTTC.

This clonotype occurred a few times. A read error may explain this, as a much larger clone is one base away. This chain links TRBV7-9 with TRBJ2-2, with D maybe TRBD2 (5 bases). CDR1 is SEHNR, CDR2 FQNEAQ, per germline (reference sequence). This CDR3 has 13 residues. CDR3 loop: CASSLDAPGEPFF. In DNA, the CDR3 is TGTGCCAGCAGCTTAGACGCACCCGGGGAGCCGTTTTTT.

This clonotype was counted ten times or more. This chain links TRBV11-2 with TRBJ2-6; D gene unclear. V lost 1 base and J lost 0, with 7 bases in between. The germline CDR1 and CDR2 sequences are SGHAT and FQNNGV. The CDR3 contains 16 residues. CDR3 protein: CASSLGWSSGANVLTF. CDR3 bases: TGTGCCAGCAGCTTAGGATGGAGCTCTGGGGCCAACGTCCTGACTTTC.

The chain recombines TRBV28 with TRBJ2-1; 10 nucleotides agree with TRBD1. CDR1 and CDR2 from the germline V gene are MDHEN and SYDVKM. This CDR3 contains 16 residues. With V trimmed by 6 bases and J by 8 bases, 13 bases remained unmatched. The chain's CDR3 is CASRPRWDRGNYEQFF. In nucleotides, the CDR3 is TGTGCCAGCAGACCTCGGTGGGACAGGGGCAACTATGAGCAGTTCTTC.

In this sample, this clonotype turned up many times. V is TRBV10-3 and J is TRBJ2-6; the D gene is possibly TRBD1 (5 bases). V was cut by 4 bases and J by 0 bases, with 16 bases left in between. The V gene's germline CDR1 is ENHRY and CDR2 SYGVKD. The CDR3 totals 18 residues. The CDR3 nucleotides read TGTGCCATCAGTGGGACAAGTTCCTCCCACTCTGGGGCCAACGTCCTGACTTTC. It encodes CAISGTSSSHSGANVLTF.

This clonotype was recorded at least ten times. V usage is TRBV29-1 and J usage is TRBJ2-1; possibly TRBD1 for D (6 bases). The length of the CDR3 is 14 residues. V was shortened by 6 bases and J by 5 bases, with 17 bases between the two germline ends. Germline CDR1 and CDR2: SQVTM and ANQGSEA. The CDR3 here is CSVNPGQVDNEQFF. Here the CDR3 DNA reads TGCAGCGTCAATCCGGGACAAGTAGACAATGAGCAGTTCTTC.

This clonotype was observed a handful of times. The chain combines TRBV29-1 with TRBJ2-1, with a possible D match to TRBD2 (6 bases). Trimming pared 3 bases from V and 1 base from J, leaving 13 bases between. Per germline, CDR1 SQVTM and CDR2 ANQGSEA. This CDR3 comprises 15 residues. For the CDR3, the DNA is TGCAGCGTTGACGACGACCGGGAGTCCTACAATGAGCAGTTCTTC. Amino acids: CSVDDDRESYNEQFF.

The rearrangement links TRBV29-1 to TRBJ1-1, with a weak D call TRBD1 (5 bases). Trimming pared 7 bases from V and 3 bases from J, leaving 15 bases between. This CDR3 is built from 13 residues. The germline V gene encodes CDR1 SQVTM and CDR2 ANQGSEA. The CDR3, as DNA: TGCAGCGCCACCGGGTGGGGGGACACTGAAGCTTTCTTT. Residues: CSATGWGDTEAFF.

This clonotype was counted at least ten times. CDR3 residues: CSANGQGLSYEQYF. CDR3 bases: TGCAGTGCTAATGGACAGGGTCTTTCCTACGAGCAGTACTTC. The chain uses TRBV20-1 and TRBJ2-7; 8 positions match TRBD1. The CDR3 covers 14 residues. Germline lookup yields CDR1 DFQATT and CDR2 SNEGSKA (reference sequence). Trimming removed 4 bases from V and 1 base from J; junction bases left unmatched: 6.

As concerns this clonotype: With only one base between it and a far larger clone, this is likely a read error. J is TRBJ2-2 and V is TRBV5-8, with a possible D match to TRBD2 (6 bases). CDR1 and CDR2 (germline): SGHTS, YDEGEE. The length of the CDR3 is 14 residues. CDR3 amino acids: CASMTGASTAELFF. The CDR3 DNA reads TGTGCCAGTATGACGGGAGCATCGACCGCGGAGCTGTTTTTT.

This clonotype appeared many times. V gene TRBV29-1 combines with J gene TRBJ1-3; tentative D call: TRBD1 (5 bases). The CDR3 extends over 12 amino acids. Germline V lookup: CDR1 SQVTM, CDR2 ANQGSEA. Trimming removed 2 bases at V and 8 bases at J, with 10 bases between. The CDR3 loop reads CSVEQGLDTIYF. The CDR3 DNA is TGCAGCGTTGAACAGGGTTTAGACACCATATATTTT.

This clonotype was recorded many times. The V call is TRBV20-1, the J call TRBJ2-7; D call uncertain. CDR1 and CDR2 from the germline V gene are DFQATT and SNEGSKA (reference sequence). V was cut by 4 bases and J by 2 bases, with 12 bases left in between. The length of the CDR3 is 13 residues. CDR3 nucleotides: TGCAGTGCTATGGCCGGCCGCGCCTACGAGCAGTACTTC. As protein: CSAMAGRAYEQYF.

Ten or more counts support this clonotype. The chain's CDR3 is CSARVHGRNYEQYF. The CDR3 DNA is TGCAGTGCTAGAGTCCACGGACGGAACTACGAGCAGTACTTC. The chain carries TRBV20-1 and TRBJ2-7; the D is unclear. V shed 1 base and J shed 3 bases, with 13 bases lying between them. Germline V CDR1 and CDR2: DFQATT, SNEGSKA (reference sequence). The CDR3 loop spans 14 amino acids.

This clonotype was detected ten times or more. The chain links TRBV28 to TRBJ2-1; 9 bases fit TRBD2. CDR3 length: 20 residues. The V segment lost 7 bases and the J segment 5 bases; nucleotides outside the gene matches: 24. Germline CDR1 reads MDHEN; CDR2 reads SYDVKM. The CDR3 region is CASTDLFSGSRSPGHNEQFF. The DNA for the CDR3 is TGTGCCAGCACCGACTTATTTAGCGGGAGTCGTTCCCCCGGCCACAATGAGCAGTTCTTC.

The DNA of the CDR3 is TGTGCCAGCAGCCGATGGGCCTACGAGCAGTACTTC. It encodes CASSRWAYEQYF. V usage is TRBV11-2 and J usage is TRBJ2-7, with D uncertain. V was clipped by 5 bases and J by 2 bases, with 7 bases between them. Germline CDR1 SGHAT, CDR2 FQNNGV. The CDR3 contains 12 residues.

Of note for this clonotype: Given a much more abundant clone one base away, this may be a read error. This rearrangement joins TRBV11-2 to TRBJ2-7; 10 positions agree with TRBD1. Germline trimming cut 5 bases from V and 3 bases from J; bases unmatched to any gene: 4. CDR1 and CDR2 from the germline V gene are SGHAT and FQNNGV. The CDR3 runs 14 residues. CDR3 residues: CASSPWTGGYEQYF. CDR3 sequence (DNA): TGTGCCAGCAGCCCTTGGACAGGGGGCTACGAGCAGTACTTC.

This clonotype was recorded a few times. The chain couples TRBV12-3 or TRBV12-4 to TRBJ1-5; D not certain. The CDR3 consists of 16 residues. V dropped 3 bases and J dropped 0 bases, with 12 bases sitting between them. CDR3 loop: CASSFFGDYSNQPQHF. In DNA, the CDR3 is TGTGCCAGCAGTTTCTTCGGAGATTATAGCAATCAGCCCCAGCATTTT.

The table lists this clonotype with many counts. The chain employs TRBV12-3 or TRBV12-4 and TRBJ2-7; D call uncertain. The CDR3 is made up of 13 amino acids. The V and J ends lost 2 bases and 3 bases respectively, with 8 bases between them. DNA for the CDR3: TGTGCCAGCAGTTTAAATATCAACTACGAGCAGTACTTC. Protein sequence: CASSLNINYEQYF.